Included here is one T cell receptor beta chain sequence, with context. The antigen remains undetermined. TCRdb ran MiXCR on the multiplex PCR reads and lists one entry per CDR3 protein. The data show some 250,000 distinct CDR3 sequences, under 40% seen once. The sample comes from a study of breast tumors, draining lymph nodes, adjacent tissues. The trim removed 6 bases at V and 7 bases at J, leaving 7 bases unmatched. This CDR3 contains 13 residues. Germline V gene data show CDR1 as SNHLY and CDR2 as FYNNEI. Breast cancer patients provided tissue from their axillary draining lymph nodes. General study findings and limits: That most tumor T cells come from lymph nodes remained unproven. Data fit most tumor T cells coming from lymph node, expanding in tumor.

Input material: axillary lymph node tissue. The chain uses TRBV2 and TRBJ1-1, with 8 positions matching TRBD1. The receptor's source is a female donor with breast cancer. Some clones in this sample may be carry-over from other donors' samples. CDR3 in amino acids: CASRGQVGGEAFF. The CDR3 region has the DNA TGTGCCAGCAGGGGACAGGTGGGGGGTGAAGCTTTCTTT.